A single sample gave rise to the 14 T cell receptor beta chains below, sequenced in a study of blood T cell repertoires in COVID-19. Data came from immunoSEQ multiplex PCR; TCRdb stores just in-frame clones and leaves some out. The sample carries about 180,000 clones, approximately 88% recorded once. Sequencing input: peripheral blood. All receptors derive from a woman aged 45-65 years with acute or convalescent COVID-19.

V is TRBV7-8 and J is TRBJ1-2; perhaps TRBD1 as D (6 bases). Germline V gene lookup returns CDR1 SGHVS and CDR2 FQNEAQ. The CDR3 contains 18 residues. V lost 1 base to trimming and J lost 5 bases, with 23 bases between them. CDR3 amino acids: CASSLGGQRLFGKYGYTF. CDR3 DNA: TGTGCCAGCAGCTTAGGGGGGCAGAGGCTGTTCGGCAAATATGGCTACACCTTC.

The chain combines TRBV7-9 with TRBJ1-1; no clear D. This CDR3 contains 16 residues. CDR1 is SEHNR and CDR2 is FQNEAQ in the germline V gene (reference sequence). The germline V and J ends were trimmed by 5 bases and 0 bases, with 16 bases remaining between them. The CDR3 is CASSIGLQVMNTEAFF. The CDR3 nucleotides read TGTGCCAGCAGCATTGGACTGCAAGTCATGAACACTGAAGCTTTCTTT. Variable domain in full (rest from reference TRBV7-9 and TRBJ1-1): DTGVSQNPRHKITKRGQNVTFRCDPISEHNRLYWYRQTLGQGPEFLTYFQNEAQLEKSRLLSDRFSAERPKGSFSTLEIQRTEQGDSAMYLCASSIGLQVMNTEAFFGQGTRLTVV.

The CDR3 DNA is TGTGCCAGCAGTTACGAGACACACACCGGGGAGCTGTTTTTT. Residues: CASSYETHTGELFF. The rearrangement uses TRBV6-6 and TRBJ2-2; D gene uncertain. Between the trimmed V and J ends, which lost 2 bases and 3 bases, there was a span of 7 bases. The CDR3 length is 14 residues. Germline V CDR1 and CDR2: MNHNY, SVGAGI (reference sequence).

The chain joins TRBV18 to TRBJ1-4, with a possible D match to TRBD1 (6 bases). Trimming stripped 5 bases from V and 3 bases from J, with 13 bases between. This CDR3 has 15 residues. Germline CDR1 reads KGHSH; CDR2 reads LQKENI. This chain's CDR3 is CASSRDTKANEKLFF. Written as DNA, the CDR3 is TGTGCCAGCTCAAGGGACACCAAGGCTAATGAAAAACTGTTTTTT.

The chain carries TRBV12-3 or TRBV12-4 and TRBJ1-2; possibly TRBD1 for D (6 bases). Trimming shortened V by 6 bases and J by 4 bases, and 12 bases separated the two germline ends. This CDR3 comprises 13 residues. CDR3 loop: CASRETGFYGYTF. DNA for the CDR3: TGTGCCAGCAGAGAAACAGGGTTCTATGGCTACACCTTC.

This chain uses TRBV3-1 (or the pseudogene TRBV3-2) with TRBJ2-5; 9 bases fit TRBD2. Trimming removed 2 bases from V and 0 bases from J; junction bases left unmatched: 10. This CDR3 spans 18 amino acids. CDR1 and CDR2 (germline): LGHDT, YNNKEL (reference sequence). The CDR3 loop is CASSQMTSGRSYQETQYF. The CDR3 region has the DNA TGTGCCAGCAGCCAAATGACTAGCGGTCGATCCTACCAAGAGACCCAGTACTTC.

V and J are TRBV18 and TRBJ2-3; D unclear. Trimming shortened V by 3 bases and J by 0 bases, and 4 bases separated the two germline ends. Germline V gene lookup returns CDR1 KGHSH and CDR2 LQKENI. The CDR3 has 13 amino acids. CDR3 DNA: TGTGCCAGCTCACCGGGCAGCACAGATACGCAGTATTTT. This translates into CASSPGSTDTQYF.

In its sample, this clone was seen once. The rearrangement joins TRBV6-5 to TRBJ1-3, with TRBD1 matching 7 bases. J gave up 1 base and V 7 bases, and 4 bases lay outside the gene matches. The CDR3 sequence is 14 residues long. Germline V gives CDR1 MNHEY, CDR2 SVGAGI. This chain's CDR3 is CASTGTVSGNTIYF. CDR3 coding DNA: TGTGCCAGCACCGGGACAGTTTCTGGAAACACCATATATTTT.

For the CDR3, the DNA is TGTGCCAGCAGCTTAGTCCCTATTTATAGCACAGATACGCAGTATTTT. It codes for CASSLVPIYSTDTQYF. J is TRBJ2-3 and V is TRBV7-2; D unresolved. The CDR3 runs 16 residues. Germline CDR1 reads SGHTA; CDR2 reads FQGNSA. Trimming removed 1 base from V and 0 bases from J, with 11 bases in between.

V usage is TRBV6-5 and J usage is TRBJ1-1; 9 nucleotides match TRBD1. Trimming at V came to 6 bases and at J to 11 bases, leaving 10 bases not matched to a gene. Per germline, CDR1 MNHEY and CDR2 SVGAGI. CDR3 size: 13 residues. CDR3 nucleotides: TGTGCCAGCAGCCGCGACAGGGGGGAGGCGGCTTTCTTT. Its protein is CASSRDRGEAAFF.

This clone was counted between two and nine times. V is TRBV4-2 and J is TRBJ2-1; TRBD2 aligns across 10 bases. Germline trimming cut 1 base from V and 4 bases from J; bases unmatched to any gene: 1. Germline V gene sequence: CDR1 LGHNA, CDR2 YNFKEQ. This CDR3 contains 15 residues. The CDR3 loop reads CASSQGLAGYNEQFF. The CDR3 coding sequence is TGTGCCAGCAGCCAAGGACTAGCGGGTTACAATGAGCAGTTCTTC.

This chain links TRBV5-1 with TRBJ1-2; 11 bases are shared with TRBD1. The CDR3 contains 15 residues. The trim removed 4 bases at V and 7 bases at J, leaving 9 bases unmatched. Germline CDR1 and CDR2: SGHRS and YFSETQ. CDR3 protein: CASSQGQGVARGYTF. CDR3 DNA sequence: TGCGCCAGCAGCCAGGGACAGGGGGTGGCGCGTGGCTACACCTTC.

This sequence joins TRBV6-6 and TRBJ2-7, with 7 bases identical to TRBD1. CDR1 MNHNY and CDR2 SVGAGI come from the germline V gene (reference sequence). This CDR3 region has 14 residues. Trimming took 2 bases from V and 1 from J; bases not matched to a gene: 2. The CDR3 DNA follows: TGTGCCAGCAGTTACGAGGGACAGTCCTACGAGCAGTACTTC. Encoded protein: CASSYEGQSYEQYF.

This rearrangement joins TRBV24-1 to TRBJ1-5; the D gene is possibly TRBD1 (5 bases). Deletions cut 5 bases from V and 11 bases from J, with 15 bases between. CDR1 and CDR2 (germline): KGHDR, SFDVKD. The length of the CDR3 is 13 residues. The CDR3 sequence: CATSGTYLEAQHF. CDR3 DNA sequence: TGTGCCACCAGTGGGACATACCTTGAAGCCCAGCATTTT.